The 19 T cell receptor beta chains below come from one sample, sequenced in a study of vaccination effects on CD4 cells after COVID-19. Before any sequencing was done, the ViraFEST assay used viral peptide pools to expand antigen-specific CD4+ T cells. CD4+ T cells were isolated after around 9 days of culture. Nobody among the vaccine recipients had prior SARS-CoV-2 infection (nucleocapsid antibodies were negative). Clones were read by immunoSEQ multiplex PCR, and TCRdb kept only the in-frame ones, dropping some. Among about 73,000 clones listed, around 76% were seen once. The antigens for these receptors are not known. Sample: CD4+ T cells from PBMCs cultured with SARS-CoV-2 spike peptides, taken before COVID-19 vaccination. The receptors here all came from a human donor who received a COVID-19 vaccine.

The gene calls are TRBV7-6 and TRBJ2-5; 8 bases agree with TRBD1. V was pared by 5 bases and J by 4 bases, with 12 bases of the junction left unmatched. The CDR3 covers 16 residues. Germline V gene sequence: CDR1 SGHVS, CDR2 FNYEAQ. CDR3 residues: CASSPQGASILETQYF. The CDR3 nucleotides read TGTGCCAGCAGCCCCCAGGGGGCAAGTATATTAGAGACCCAGTACTTC.

This clone was recorded only once. The rearrangement joins TRBV11-2 to TRBJ1-6; perhaps TRBD1 as D (6 bases). Per germline, CDR1 SGHAT and CDR2 FQNNGV. The CDR3 loop spans 15 amino acids. V was cut by 5 bases and J by 7 bases, with 15 bases left in between. This CDR3 is CASSAPWDTNSPLHF. The CDR3, as DNA: TGTGCCAGCAGCGCCCCATGGGACACGAATTCACCCCTCCACTTT.

The genes are TRBV24-1 and TRBJ2-5; D may be TRBD1 (6 bases). The CDR3 loop spans 15 amino acids. Looked up from germline, CDR1 is KGHDR and CDR2 is SFDVKD. The V and J ends lost 4 bases and 4 bases respectively, with 15 bases between them. CDR3: CATSDPQGSGETQYF. The CDR3 nucleotides read TGTGCCACCAGTGACCCACAGGGTTCCGGAGAGACCCAGTACTTC.

The rearrangement links TRBV7-2 to TRBJ2-5; the D gene is possibly TRBD1 (6 bases). From germline, CDR1 is SGHTA and CDR2 FQGNSA. The CDR3 has 13 amino acids. V dropped 5 bases and J dropped 5 bases, with 12 bases sitting between them. CDR3 sequence: CASSGPRGETQYF. The CDR3 region has the DNA TGTGCCAGCAGCGGACCTAGGGGGGAGACCCAGTACTTC.

The chain links TRBV5-3 to TRBJ2-7, with D perhaps matching TRBD1 or TRBD2 (5 bases each). TRBV5-3 is marked as an open reading frame, function uncertain. Trimming pared 4 bases from V and 6 bases from J, leaving 14 bases between. This CDR3 is built from 13 residues. The CDR3 is CARSVLGDCEQYV. The CDR3 bases are TGTGCCAGAAGCGTCCTGGGGGATTGCGAGCAGTACGTC.

This chain's CDR3 is CASSLARGAWETQYF. CDR3 sequence (DNA): TGCGCCAGCAGCTTGGCCCGGGGGGCTTGGGAGACCCAGTACTTC. The J gene is TRBJ2-5, the V gene TRBV5-1; D is perhaps TRBD2 (7 bases). In germline, CDR1 is SGHRS, CDR2 YFSETQ. The CDR3 runs 15 residues. Trimming left V 0 bases short and J 5 bases short, with 14 bases between.

This chain uses TRBV5-4 with TRBJ1-4; maybe TRBD1 (6 bases). Germline lookup yields CDR1 SGHNT and CDR2 YYREEE (reference sequence). This CDR3 comprises 14 residues. The germline V and J ends were trimmed by 2 bases and 4 bases, with 9 bases remaining between them. The CDR3 nucleotides are TGTGCCAGCAGCTTAATGGACAGTAATGAAAAACTGTTTTTT. Translating it yields CASSLMDSNEKLFF.

This clone was seen just once. In DNA form, the CDR3 reads TGTGCCAGCAGGGGCCAGGGGGGGGAGCAGTACGTC. Amino acids: CASRGQGGEQYV. The chain carries TRBV25-1 and TRBJ2-7; TRBD1 or TRBD2 may be the D gene (7 bases each). The ends were cut back, 6 bases at V and 7 bases at J, with 13 bases in the middle. The CDR3 extends over 12 amino acids. Germline loops: CDR1 MGHDK, CDR2 SYGVNS.

This sequence joins TRBV18 and TRBJ2-2; 11 bases fit TRBD1. V was clipped by 2 bases and J by 4 bases; unmatched bases: 3. The CDR3 runs to 16 residues. From germline, CDR1 is KGHSH and CDR2 LQKENI. For the CDR3, the DNA is TGTGCCAGCTCACCAACCGGGACAGGGGGCACCGGGGAGCTGTTTTTT. This sequence encodes CASSPTGTGGTGELFF.

The genes are TRBV11-2 and TRBJ1-2; D call uncertain. V dropped 3 bases and J dropped 1 base, with 0 bases sitting between them. The V gene's germline CDR1 is SGHAT and CDR2 FQNNGV. This CDR3 region has 11 residues. The CDR3 here is CASSFNYGYTF. CDR3 coding DNA: TGTGCCAGCAGCTTTAACTATGGCTACACCTTC.

The rearrangement joins TRBV5-1 to TRBJ2-2; D ambiguous. This CDR3 comprises 14 residues. CDR1 and CDR2 (germline): SGHRS, YFSETQ. Trimming cost V 2 bases and J 6 bases, with 11 bases left between them. The CDR3 DNA reads as TGCGCCAGCAGCTTCCTCCTCGGGTCCGGGGAGCTGTTTTTT. It translates to CASSFLLGSGELFF.

The chain couples TRBV3-1 (or the pseudogene TRBV3-2) to TRBJ2-3; D may correspond to TRBD1 or TRBD2 (6 bases each). Trimming took off 0 bases at V and 5 bases at J, with 15 bases between the two ends. Germline CDR1 is LGHDT and CDR2 is YNNKEL (reference sequence). This CDR3 comprises 16 residues. The CDR3 here is CASSQDLGGPLDTQYF. The CDR3 DNA reads as TGTGCCAGCAGCCAAGATCTAGGGGGGCCATTAGATACGCAGTATTTT.

Points on this clone: At the DNA level, this CDR3 is encoded by other sequences in the same sample as well. The chain links TRBV7-2 to TRBJ2-5, with TRBD1 identical over 10 bases. Germline lookup yields CDR1 SGHTA and CDR2 FQGNSA. There are 13 residues in the CDR3. V was pared by 3 bases and J by 5 bases, with 0 bases of the junction left unmatched. The CDR3 DNA is TGTGCCAGCAGCTTGGGACAGGGGGAGACCCAGTACTTC. Encoded protein: CASSLGQGETQYF.

The V call is TRBV2, the J call TRBJ1-5; TRBD1 might be the D (5 bases). The CDR3 spans 15 residues. Trimming shortened V by 0 bases and J by 5 bases, and 11 bases separated the two germline ends. Germline-derived CDR1 and CDR2 are SNHLY and FYNNEI. The CDR3 region has the DNA TGTGCCAGCAGTGAAGCTGGGGCCTATTATCAGCCCCAGCATTTT. This translates into CASSEAGAYYQPQHF.

The chain employs TRBV28 and TRBJ2-4; D is unresolved. Germline values: CDR1 MDHEN, CDR2 SYDVKM. V was trimmed by 1 base and J by 3 bases, leaving 13 bases between them. The CDR3 loop spans 16 amino acids. The DNA of the CDR3 is TGTGCCAGCAGTTTATATGAATTTGCTAGCAAAAACATTCAGTACTTC. This encodes CASSLYEFASKNIQYF.

CDR3 nucleotide sequence: TGTGCCAGCAGTGACGCGGGGCTTGGTGGGGCCAACGTCCTGACTTTC. Amino acid sequence: CASSDAGLGGANVLTF. The chain joins TRBV25-1 to TRBJ2-6; D might be TRBD2 (6 bases). The germline V gene has CDR1 MGHDK and CDR2 SYGVNS. Trimming pared 3 bases from V and 3 bases from J, leaving 12 bases between. The CDR3 contains 16 residues.

V is TRBV6-2 or TRBV6-3 and J is TRBJ1-2, with D unresolved. Trimming pared 4 bases from V and 6 bases from J, leaving 15 bases between. The germline V gene encodes CDR1 MNHEY and CDR2 SVGEGT. CDR3 length equals 14 residues. For the CDR3, the DNA is TGTGCCAGCAGTTCGACCGTCGGTAGGAATGGCTACACCTTC. Encoded protein: CASSSTVGRNGYTF.

This clone was counted once. The chain employs TRBV15 and TRBJ2-7; D not resolved. The CDR3 totals 15 residues. V lost 4 bases and J lost 2, with 15 bases in between. Per germline, CDR1 LNHNV and CDR2 YYDKDF (reference sequence). This chain's CDR3 is CATSTSRPGPYEQYV. In DNA, the CDR3 is TGTGCCACCAGCACCTCCAGACCCGGCCCCTACGAGCAGTACGTC.

The chain employs TRBV12-3 or TRBV12-4 and TRBJ1-2, with TRBD1 as a possible D gene (6 bases). The CDR3 runs to 12 residues. Trimming shortened V by 7 bases and J by 5 bases, and 11 bases separated the two germline ends. CDR3 DNA: TGTGCCAGCACAGGGGAGGGGTATGGCTACACCTTC. This sequence encodes CASTGEGYGYTF.